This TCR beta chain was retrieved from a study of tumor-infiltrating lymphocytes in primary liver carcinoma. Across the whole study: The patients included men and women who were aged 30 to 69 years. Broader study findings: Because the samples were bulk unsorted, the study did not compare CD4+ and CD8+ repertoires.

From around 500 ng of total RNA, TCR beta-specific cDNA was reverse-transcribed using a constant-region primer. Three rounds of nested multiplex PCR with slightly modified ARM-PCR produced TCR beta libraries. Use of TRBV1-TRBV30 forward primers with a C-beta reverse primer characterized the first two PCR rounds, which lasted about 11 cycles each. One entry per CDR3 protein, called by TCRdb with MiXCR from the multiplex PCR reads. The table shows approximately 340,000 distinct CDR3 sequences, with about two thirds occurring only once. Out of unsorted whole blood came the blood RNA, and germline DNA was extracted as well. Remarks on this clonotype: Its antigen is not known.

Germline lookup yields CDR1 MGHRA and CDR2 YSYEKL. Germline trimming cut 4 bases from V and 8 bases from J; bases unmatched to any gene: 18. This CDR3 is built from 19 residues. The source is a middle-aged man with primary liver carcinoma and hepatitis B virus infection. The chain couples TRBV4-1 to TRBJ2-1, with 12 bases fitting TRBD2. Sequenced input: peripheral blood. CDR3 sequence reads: CASSRERTSGAPVDHEQFF. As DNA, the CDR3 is TGCGCCAGCAGCCGAGAGCGGACTAGCGGGGCTCCCGTGGACCATGAGCAGTTCTTC.